The 24 T cell receptor beta chains given below trace back to one sample, sequenced in a study of blood T cell repertoires in COVID-19. Data came from immunoSEQ multiplex PCR; TCRdb stores just in-frame clones and leaves some out. The sample yields about 78,000 clones, about nine tenths seen once. The specimen sequenced was peripheral blood. The origin of the receptors is a man aged 50-60 years with active or convalescent COVID-19.

The chain joins TRBV15 to TRBJ1-5; 10 nucleotides align to TRBD1. V dropped 0 bases and J dropped 3; count of bases not matched to a gene: 8. This CDR3 is built from 18 residues. CDR1 is LNHNV, CDR2 YYDKDF, per germline (reference sequence). The chain's CDR3 is CATSRDWGQGNLNQPQHF. CDR3 in DNA: TGTGCCACCAGCAGAGATTGGGGACAGGGGAATCTCAATCAGCCCCAGCATTTT.

The count of this clone is one. This chain links TRBV9 with TRBJ2-1, with D unclear. V was clipped by 1 base and J by 0 bases, with 8 bases between them. CDR3 length: 15 amino acids. CDR1 SGDLS and CDR2 YYNGEE come from the germline V gene. The CDR3 is CASSVTLNSYNEQFF. CDR3 nucleotides: TGTGCCAGCAGCGTAACCCTAAACTCCTACAATGAGCAGTTCTTC.

This clone was counted a few times. CDR3 nucleotide sequence: TGTGCCAGTAACTCAATAGGGGGCGCCGATCAGCCCCAGCATTTT. It translates to CASNSIGGADQPQHF. The chain uses TRBV19 and TRBJ1-5; 7 bases agree with TRBD1. The CDR3 extends over 15 amino acids. Germline V gene sequence: CDR1 LNHDA, CDR2 SQIVND (reference sequence). The trim removed 7 bases at V and 5 bases at J, leaving 11 bases unmatched.

This clone was seen more than once but under ten times. The gene calls are TRBV25-1 and TRBJ1-1, with D maybe TRBD1 (6 bases). CDR1 is MGHDK, CDR2 SYGVNS, per germline. V lost 4 bases and J lost 2, with 20 bases in between. This CDR3 is 17 amino acids long. The CDR3 spells CASSAPGTWMTNTEAFF. The CDR3 nucleotides are TGTGCCAGCAGTGCCCCCGGGACATGGATGACAAACACTGAAGCTTTCTTT.

The chain is built from TRBV6-5 and TRBJ2-7; 8 nucleotides match TRBD1. The J segment lost 3 bases and the V segment lost 11 bases, leaving 12 bases of the junction unmatched. The CDR3 is 14 residues long. The germline V gene encodes CDR1 MNHEY and CDR2 SVGAGI. CDR3 nucleotide sequence: TGTGCCTCGCACCAGGGGGCTGTTTACTACGAGCAGTACTTC. It yields the protein CASHQGAVYYEQYF.

This sequence joins TRBV12-3 or TRBV12-4 and TRBJ2-5; TRBD2 might be the D (6 bases). The ends were cut back, 5 bases at V and 5 bases at J, with 12 bases in the middle. The CDR3 has 13 amino acids. CDR3 sequence: CASSPGEVETQYF. The CDR3 bases are TGTGCCAGCAGTCCGGGGGAGGTTGAGACCCAGTACTTC.

This chain joins TRBV15 and TRBJ1-4; tentatively, D is TRBD1 (6 bases). The germline V gene encodes CDR1 LNHNV and CDR2 YYDKDF (reference sequence). Trimming left V 0 bases short and J 8 bases short, with 16 bases between. This CDR3 contains 16 residues. The CDR3: CATSRDRTGFGEKLFF. The DNA for the CDR3 is TGTGCCACCAGCAGAGATCGAACAGGGTTCGGCGAAAAACTGTTTTTT.

The chain has TRBV6-1 and TRBJ1-5; D ambiguous. Germline CDR1 reads MNHNS; CDR2 reads SASEGT. The V and J ends lost 3 bases and 0 bases respectively, with 12 bases between them. CDR3 length equals 16 residues. CDR3 DNA sequence: TGTGCCAGCAGTGAGCGGGGTGGGGATAGCAATCAGCCCCAGCATTTT. As protein: CASSERGGDSNQPQHF.

The genes are TRBV19 and TRBJ2-1; maybe TRBD2 (5 bases). The CDR3 has 14 residues. Trimming pared 6 bases from V and 4 bases from J, leaving 13 bases between. CDR1 and CDR2 (germline): LNHDA, SQIVND (reference sequence). CDR3 nucleotides: TGTGCCAGTAGCTCCGGGAAGGAGTACAATGAGCAGTTCTTC. Its translation: CASSSGKEYNEQFF. Full variable domain (remainder filled in from reference TRBV19 and TRBJ2-1): DGGITQSPKYLFRKEGQNVTLSCEQNLNHDAMYWYRQDPGQGLRLIYYSQIVNDFQKGDIAEGYSVSREKKESFPLTVTSAQKNPTAFYLCASSSGKEYNEQFFGPGTRLTVL.

The V gene is TRBV6-5, the J gene TRBJ1-4, with D unresolved. The CDR3 contains 15 residues. Germline CDR1 and CDR2: MNHEY and SVGAGI. The ends were cut back, 0 bases at V and 8 bases at J, with 13 bases in the middle. CDR3 loop: CASSYSGSGSEKLFF. CDR3 in DNA: TGTGCCAGCAGTTACTCTGGGTCCGGGTCCGAAAAACTGTTTTTT.

The chain has TRBV5-1 and TRBJ2-3; 12 nucleotides agree with TRBD2. There are 19 residues in the CDR3. Germline CDR1 is SGHRS and CDR2 is YFSETQ. V was pared by 3 bases and J by 7 bases, with 18 bases of the junction left unmatched. The DNA for the CDR3 is TGCGCCAGCAGCTCCGGATTTAACCTAGCGGGGGGGCATGTAAATACGCAGTATTTT. It encodes CASSSGFNLAGGHVNTQYF.

This clone was seen just once. V gene TRBV28 combines with J gene TRBJ1-2; 9 bases fit TRBD1. CDR1 and CDR2 from the germline V gene are MDHEN and SYDVKM. The CDR3 consists of 12 residues. Trimming at V came to 6 bases and at J to 9 bases, leaving 5 bases not matched to a gene. The CDR3, as DNA: TGTGCCAGCAGGGGACAGGGTCGGCGCTACACCTTC. It translates to CASRGQGRRYTF.

This clone appeared a few times. The chain has TRBV3-1 (or the pseudogene TRBV3-2) and TRBJ1-1, with a possible D match to TRBD1 (5 bases). The CDR3 totals 16 residues. Deletions cut 0 bases from V and 0 bases from J, with 11 bases between. Germline CDR1 reads LGHDT; CDR2 reads YNNKEL (reference sequence). CDR3: CASSQDGGVLNTEAFF. The DNA of the CDR3 is TGTGCCAGCAGCCAAGATGGGGGGGTGCTGAACACTGAAGCTTTCTTT.

The chain links TRBV5-1 to TRBJ2-7, with 8 bases lining up with TRBD2. The ends lost 4 bases at V and 1 base at J; junction bases unmatched: 10. The CDR3 spans 16 residues. CDR1 SGHRS and CDR2 YFSETQ come from the germline V gene. The CDR3 protein is CASSSAGSSGSYEQYF. DNA of the CDR3: TGCGCCAGCAGCAGTGCGGGGTCTAGCGGGTCCTACGAGCAGTACTTC.

The chain carries TRBV6-5 and TRBJ1-4; no firm D call. The V end was cut by 8 bases, the J end by 3 bases, with 7 bases between. This CDR3 is built from 12 residues. Germline V lookup: CDR1 MNHEY, CDR2 SVGAGI. The CDR3 nucleotides read TGTGCCAGCCGTACTTCTAATGAAAAACTGTTTTTT. Residues: CASRTSNEKLFF.

The V and J genes are TRBV7-9 and TRBJ1-2; 8 positions match TRBD1. The V segment lost 3 bases and the J segment 6 bases; nucleotides outside the gene matches: 6. This CDR3 contains 14 residues. Germline CDR1 is SEHNR and CDR2 is FQNEAQ (reference sequence). For the CDR3, the DNA is TGTGCCAGCAGCTTGGAACAGGGGGGCCATGGCTACACCTTC. Translating gives CASSLEQGGHGYTF. The full variable domain, completed using reference TRBV7-9 and TRBJ1-2, is DTGVSQNPRHKITKRGQNVTFRCDPISEHNRLYWYRQTLGQGPEFLTYFQNEAQLEKSRLLSDRFSAERPKGSFSTLEIQRTEQGDSAMYLCASSLEQGGHGYTFGSGTRLTVV.

This chain uses TRBV30 with TRBJ2-3; the D is unclear. Germline CDR1 and CDR2: GTSNPN and SVGIG (reference sequence). The CDR3 has 13 residues. The germline V and J ends were trimmed by 0 bases and 0 bases, with 4 bases remaining between them. CDR3 in amino acids: CAWSVLSTDTQYF. In nucleotides, the CDR3 is TGTGCCTGGAGTGTACTGAGCACAGATACGCAGTATTTT.

The gene calls are TRBV5-1 and TRBJ1-6, with D possibly being TRBD1 (6 bases). Germline V CDR1 and CDR2: SGHRS, YFSETQ. The CDR3 is made up of 14 amino acids. V lost 0 bases and J 10 bases, leaving 11 bases between the germline ends. In DNA, the CDR3 is TGCGCCAGCAGCTTGGGACAGGCAAGATCACCCCTCCACTTT. It yields the protein CASSLGQARSPLHF.

The chain uses TRBV28 and TRBJ1-6; D might be TRBD1 (6 bases). Germline V gene lookup returns CDR1 MDHEN and CDR2 SYDVKM. With 7 bases removed from V and 3 bases from J, the gap between germline ends came to 13 bases. This CDR3 contains 15 residues. The CDR3 nucleotides are TGTGCCAGCATGGCCACAGGGAGCTATAATTCACCCCTCCACTTT. It encodes CASMATGSYNSPLHF.

V is TRBV3-1 (or the pseudogene TRBV3-2) and J is TRBJ1-4, with 7 bases aligning to TRBD1. The junction had 14 bases not matched to a gene; V was cut back by 3 bases and J by 7 bases. Germline lookup yields CDR1 LGHDT and CDR2 YNNKEL (reference sequence). The CDR3 is 17 amino acids. CDR3 bases: TGTGCCAGCAGCCAGACAGGGAAAGCGGTTCGGGGTGAAAAACTGTTTTTT. It translates to CASSQTGKAVRGEKLFF.

The chain combines TRBV18 with TRBJ2-3, with D hard to call. V was shortened by 3 bases and J by 1 base, with 8 bases between the two germline ends. This CDR3 contains 14 residues. The germline V gene encodes CDR1 KGHSH and CDR2 LQKENI. The CDR3 nucleotides are TGTGCCAGCTCACCGGCATCCCGCACAGATACGCAGTATTTT. Translating it yields CASSPASRTDTQYF.

The chain is built from TRBV5-6 and TRBJ2-1, with 7 bases lining up with TRBD2. CDR3 length equals 18 residues. J lost 2 bases, V lost 4 bases, and 15 bases had no gene match. The germline gives CDR1 SGHDT, CDR2 YYEEEE. CDR3 loop: CASSTRGVGIWTYNEQFF. The CDR3 nucleotides read TGTGCCAGCAGCACCCGGGGGGTAGGGATTTGGACCTACAATGAGCAGTTCTTC. The whole variable domain, remainder taken from reference TRBV5-6 and TRBJ2-1, is DAGVTQSPTHLIKTRGQQVTLRCSPKSGHDTVSWYQQALGQGPQFIFQYYEEEERQRGNFPDRFSGHQFPNYSSELNVNALLLGDSALYLCASSTRGVGIWTYNEQFFGPGTRLTVL.

The chain links TRBV7-2 to TRBJ2-7; D is uncertain. The CDR3 is 13 amino acids. The V end was cut by 5 bases, the J end by 4 bases, with 12 bases between. The V gene's germline CDR1 is SGHTA and CDR2 FQGNSA. The CDR3 is CASSLKQNYEQYF. CDR3 sequence (DNA): TGTGCCAGCAGCCTGAAACAGAATTACGAGCAGTACTTC.

V gene TRBV9 combines with J gene TRBJ2-2; 12 bases line up with TRBD1. The CDR3 has 15 amino acids. The V gene's germline CDR1 is SGDLS and CDR2 YYNGEE. Trimming removed 4 bases from V and 7 bases from J; junction bases left unmatched: 5. This CDR3 reads CASSKGQGAGGELFF. CDR3 nucleotides: TGTGCCAGCAGCAAGGGACAGGGGGCTGGCGGGGAGCTGTTTTTT.